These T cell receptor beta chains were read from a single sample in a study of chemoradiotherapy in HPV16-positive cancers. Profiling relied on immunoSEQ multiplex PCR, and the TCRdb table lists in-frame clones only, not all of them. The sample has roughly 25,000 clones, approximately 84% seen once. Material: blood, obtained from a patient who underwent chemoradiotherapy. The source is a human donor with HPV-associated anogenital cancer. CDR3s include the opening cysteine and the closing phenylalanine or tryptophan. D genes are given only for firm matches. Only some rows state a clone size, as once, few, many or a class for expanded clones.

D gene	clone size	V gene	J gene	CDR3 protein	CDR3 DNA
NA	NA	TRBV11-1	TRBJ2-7	CASSPPGTYDEQYF	TGTGCCAGCAGCCCCCCAGGGACGTACGACGAGCAGTACTTC
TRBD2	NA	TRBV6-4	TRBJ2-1	CASTPNGASGYSYNEQFF	TGTGCCAGCACCCCAAATGGGGCTAGCGGTTACTCCTACAATGAGCAGTTCTTC
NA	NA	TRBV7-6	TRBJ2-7	CASSSPGLPEREQYF	TGTGCCAGCAGCTCCCCGGGACTCCCTGAGAGGGAGCAGTACTTC
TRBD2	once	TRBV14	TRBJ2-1	CASSQEASGGIDEQFF	TGTGCCAGCAGCCAAGAGGCTAGCGGGGGGATAGATGAGCAGTTCTTC
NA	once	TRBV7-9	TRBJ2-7	CASSREQGYEQYF	TGTGCCAGCAGCCGGGAACAGGGCTACGAGCAGTACTTC
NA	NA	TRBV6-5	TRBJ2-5	CASSSAHQLGGETQYF	TGTGCCAGCAGTTCCGCCCACCAACTAGGAGGAGAGACCCAGTACTTC
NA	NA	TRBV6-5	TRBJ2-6	CASSYGTGTGANVLTF	TGTGCCAGCAGTTACGGTACAGGGACAGGGGCCAACGTCCTGACTTTC
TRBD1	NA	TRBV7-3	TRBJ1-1	CASSSLTGDNTEAFF	TGTGCCAGCAGCTCGCTGACAGGGGACAACACTGAAGCTTTCTTT
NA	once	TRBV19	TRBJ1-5	CASSISVGNVGNQPQHF	TGTGCCAGTAGTATATCCGTTGGGAATGTGGGCAATCAGCCCCAGCATTTT
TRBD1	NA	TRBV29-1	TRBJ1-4	CSVAPGTGGREKLFF	TGCAGCGTTGCCCCCGGGACAGGGGGCCGGGAAAAACTGTTTTTT
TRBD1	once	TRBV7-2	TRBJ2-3	CASSPGQGKGDTQYF	TGTGCCAGCAGCCCGGGACAGGGGAAGGGAGATACGCAGTATTTT
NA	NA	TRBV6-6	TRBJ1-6	CASIHDGSSPLHF	TGTGCCAGCATCCACGACGGGAGTTCACCCCTCCACTTT
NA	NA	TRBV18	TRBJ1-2	CASSPGAVDGYTF	TGTGCCAGCTCACCAGGGGCGGTGGATGGCTACACCTTC
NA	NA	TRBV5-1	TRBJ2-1	CASSLEAATYNEQFF	TGCGCCAGCAGCTTGGAGGCGGCTACCTACAATGAGCAGTTCTTC